The rows below give T cell receptor beta chains drawn from one sample of a study of patients and donors after allogeneic stem cell transplantation. From the RT-PCR reads, TCRdb called clonotypes with MiXCR, one entry per CDR3 protein. The profile shows some 880,000 distinct CDR3 sequences, about a sixth of them singletons. The sequenced sample consisted of blood, either unsorted or a sorted T cell fraction (not recorded which). Every receptor here comes from a human donor who was either an allogeneic HSCT recipient or a stem cell or donor lymphocyte infusion donor (not recorded which). It is not recorded whose cells these are; they may come from a transplant donor. Each CDR3 is given with its conserved first and last residue. Fields, in order: D gene, V gene, J gene, clone size, CDR3 DNA, CDR3 protein. The D gene is left open where the match is weak. Clone size is stated in some rows and not others, as once, few, many or a class when expanded.

>TRBD1|TRBV25-1|TRBJ1-2|NA
TGTGCCAGCAGTGCCAGGGGGGCTTTTGGCTACACCTTC
CASSARGAFGYTF
>NA|TRBV14|TRBJ2-1|many
TGTGCCAGCAGCCAAGAGGTGGGGCGGGTCAATGAGCAGTTCTTC
CASSQEVGRVNEQFF
>NA|TRBV27|TRBJ2-3|few
TGTGCCAGCGGCACGAGGGGCGCAGATACGCAGTATTTT
CASGTRGADTQYF
>TRBD2|TRBV7-9|TRBJ2-7|NA
TGTGCCAGCAGCGAGTGGGCCAGCGGGGACGAGCAGTACTTC
CASSEWASGDEQYF
>TRBD1|TRBV6-5|TRBJ1-2|few
TGTGCCAGCAGTTTCGGACAGGCGCTTCGCTTTAGCTATGGCTACACCTTC
CASSFGQALRFSYGYTF
>TRBD2|TRBV12-3/TRBV12-4|TRBJ2-1|NA
TGTGCCAGCAGTTTAGCGCGTGGGACTAGGTCCTACAATGAGCAGTTCTTC
CASSLARGTRSYNEQFF
>NA|TRBV20-1|TRBJ2-7|few
TGCAGTGCTAGAGAGGGGGGGCGATATAACGAGCAGTACTTC
CSAREGGRYNEQYF
>NA|TRBV6-1|TRBJ1-1|few
TGTGCCAGCAGAGTAGAATGGGGAACTGAAGCTTTCTTT
CASRVEWGTEAFF
>NA|TRBV20-1|TRBJ2-1|many
TGCAGTGCTAGAGGGCTAGGGAGGTACAATGAGCAGTTCTTC
CSARGLGRYNEQFF
>NA|TRBV3-1|TRBJ1-2|few
TGTGCCAGCAGCCACACTAAGGGGCGGCAACCGTCAAGTGGCTACACCTTC
CASSHTKGRQPSSGYTF
>TRBD1|TRBV5-1|TRBJ1-2|NA
TGCGCCAGCCACGCAACAGGGGGCGCAGTCTATGGCTACACCTTC
CASHATGGAVYGYTF
>TRBD1|TRBV5-1|TRBJ1-1|few
TGCGCCAGCAGCTTTTCCCCCGGGACAGGGGGCATGAACACTGAAGCTTTCTTT
CASSFSPGTGGMNTEAFF
>NA|TRBV5-1|TRBJ1-1|many
TGCGCCAGCAGCTTGAACGTTAGAGGGAGAGGGGCTGAAGCTTTCTTT
CASSLNVRGRGAEAFF
>NA|TRBV29-1|TRBJ2-1|NA
TGCAGCGGCCACTCGGGACGAGGTGAGCAGTTCTTC
CSGHSGRGEQFF
>NA|TRBV6-1|TRBJ2-3|NA
TGTGCCAGCGCTTACCCTGGAGGGGGCACAGATACGCAGTATTTT
CASAYPGGGTDTQYF
>NA|TRBV20-1|TRBJ2-5|NA
TGCAGTGCTAGAAGGGGAGTGGGGGAGACCCAGTACTTC
CSARRGVGETQYF
>NA|TRBV19|TRBJ2-1|few
TGTGCCAGTAGTATGGGGTCGGGCTATAATCCAAATGAGCAGTTCTTC
CASSMGSGYNPNEQFF
>NA|TRBV4-2|TRBJ2-3|NA
TGTGCCAGCAGCCAAGTCCAGCGGGCCTTAGGGTTTAGCACAGATACGCAGTATTTT
CASSQVQRALGFSTDTQYF
>NA|TRBV7-8|TRBJ1-3|NA
TGTGCCAGCAGCTCCGGAGACTCTGGAAACACCATATATTTT
CASSSGDSGNTIYF
>NA|TRBV4-2|TRBJ2-7|few
TGTGCCAGCAGCGGCTATGAGGGGTACGAGCAGTACTTC
CASSGYEGYEQYF
>TRBD2|TRBV6-5|TRBJ2-3|few
TGTGCCAGCAGTTACTCCCTAGCGGGGGTCCAATTGGACACAGATACGCAGTATTTT
CASSYSLAGVQLDTDTQYF
>NA|TRBV27|TRBJ1-4|NA
TGTGCCAGCAGTTTAGGTGGCGCTGGGAAACTGTTTTTT
CASSLGGAGKLFF
>TRBD1|TRBV18|TRBJ1-2|NA
TGTGCCAGCTCACCACGCGAAGGGGGCGCCGTTGGCTACACCTTC
CASSPREGGAVGYTF
>TRBD2|TRBV5-4|TRBJ2-1|NA
TGTGCCAGCAGACACGCGACTAGCGCAATATACAATGAGCAGTTCTTC
CASRHATSAIYNEQFF
>NA|TRBV5-5|TRBJ2-7|NA
TGTGCCAGCAGCGACGGGGCACAACGCGAGCAGTACTTC
CASSDGAQREQYF
>TRBD1|TRBV20-1|TRBJ1-2|few
TGCAGTGCTAGAGGGGACAGGGAAAACTATGGCTACACCTTC
CSARGDRENYGYTF
>NA|TRBV4-3|TRBJ1-4|NA
TGCGCCAGCAGCCAAGATGGCAGCAGAGAGGAAAAACTGTTTTTT
CASSQDGSREEKLFF
>NA|TRBV20-1|TRBJ2-1|few
TGCAGTGCTATTTATACCTCCTACAATGAGCAGTTCTTC
CSAIYTSYNEQFF
>TRBD1|TRBV3-1|TRBJ2-3|NA
TGTGCCAGCAGCTTCCGGGACAGGGGATCAGATACGCAGTATTTT
CASSFRDRGSDTQYF
>NA|TRBV7-9|TRBJ2-5|NA
TGTGCCAGCAGATTCCAGGGGACCCAGTACTTC
CASRFQGTQYF
>TRBD1|TRBV10-3|TRBJ2-2|NA
TGTGCCATCGCCCCAACAGGGGGATGGACCGGGGAGCTGTTTTTT
CAIAPTGGWTGELFF
>NA|TRBV2|TRBJ1-2|NA
TGTGCCAGCAGTGACAGATGGGGAGGATTGAAGGGCTACACCTTC
CASSDRWGGLKGYTF
>NA|TRBV7-2|TRBJ2-7|few
TGTGCCAGCAGCTTAGCCTCCTGGGGGGACGAGCAGTACTTC
CASSLASWGDEQYF
>NA|TRBV6-1|TRBJ1-5|NA
TGTGCCAGCAGTGAAGACAGGGTGGGTGGCAATCAGCCCCAGCATTTT
CASSEDRVGGNQPQHF
>NA|TRBV6-5|TRBJ2-1|NA
TGTGCCAGCAGTTACTTGGCAGGGACTGGCAATGAGCAGTTCTTC
CASSYLAGTGNEQFF
>NA|TRBV20-1|TRBJ2-3|NA
TGCAGTGCTCCAAGGGGGCTAGCGCTCTCCACAGATACGCAGTATTTT
CSAPRGLALSTDTQYF
>TRBD2|TRBV20-1|TRBJ2-4|few
TGCAGTGCTAGTGAAGCGGGGGGCCAAAACATTCAGTACTTC
CSASEAGGQNIQYF
>NA|TRBV29-1|TRBJ1-2|NA
TGCAGCGTTGTTGCCCGCCTCGGATCCACCTTC
CSVVARLGSTF
>NA|TRBV7-8|TRBJ1-3|few
TGTGCCAGCAGCTTAGAGATGGAGGGGCCGAATGGATATGGAAACACCATATATTTT
CASSLEMEGPNGYGNTIYF
>NA|TRBV20-1|TRBJ1-5|few
TGCAGTGCTAGAGGGAGTAGCAATCAGCCCCAGCATTTT
CSARGSSNQPQHF
>TRBD2|TRBV25-1|TRBJ2-3|NA
TGTGCCAGCAGTGAACGGCGGGAGAGGGAAGATACGCAGTATTTT
CASSERREREDTQYF
>NA|TRBV20-1|TRBJ1-1|few
TGCAGTGCCCAGTCTTTCGGGTTCGGGAACACTGAAGCTTTCTTT
CSAQSFGFGNTEAFF
>TRBD1|TRBV27|TRBJ1-2|NA
TGTGCCAGCAGGCCCGGACAGGAAGTTCTATATTCTAACTATGGCTACACCTTC
CASRPGQEVLYSNYGYTF
>NA|TRBV4-2|TRBJ1-6|few
TGTGCCAGCAGCCAAGTAGGCGGGGGCTATAATTCACCCCTCCACTTT
CASSQVGGGYNSPLHF
>TRBD2|TRBV5-1|TRBJ2-4|NA
TGCGCCAGCAGCCAACGACTAGCGGGAAATAAGGGAAACATTCAGTACTTC
CASSQRLAGNKGNIQYF
>NA|TRBV15|TRBJ1-5|NA
TGTGCCACCAGTCCCTATCTCCAACACAATCAGCCCCAGCATTTT
CATSPYLQHNQPQHF
>NA|TRBV6-1|TRBJ1-1|once
TGTGCCAGCAGTGAAGCTGCGTCAGTACTGCGGGTAGGTCCTGAAGCTTTCTTT
CASSEAASVLRVGPEAFF
>NA|TRBV12-3/TRBV12-4|TRBJ1-1|NA
TGTGCCAGCAGGGGTGGGGTCTCTCATGGAGGGACTGAAGCTTTCTTT
CASRGGVSHGGTEAFF